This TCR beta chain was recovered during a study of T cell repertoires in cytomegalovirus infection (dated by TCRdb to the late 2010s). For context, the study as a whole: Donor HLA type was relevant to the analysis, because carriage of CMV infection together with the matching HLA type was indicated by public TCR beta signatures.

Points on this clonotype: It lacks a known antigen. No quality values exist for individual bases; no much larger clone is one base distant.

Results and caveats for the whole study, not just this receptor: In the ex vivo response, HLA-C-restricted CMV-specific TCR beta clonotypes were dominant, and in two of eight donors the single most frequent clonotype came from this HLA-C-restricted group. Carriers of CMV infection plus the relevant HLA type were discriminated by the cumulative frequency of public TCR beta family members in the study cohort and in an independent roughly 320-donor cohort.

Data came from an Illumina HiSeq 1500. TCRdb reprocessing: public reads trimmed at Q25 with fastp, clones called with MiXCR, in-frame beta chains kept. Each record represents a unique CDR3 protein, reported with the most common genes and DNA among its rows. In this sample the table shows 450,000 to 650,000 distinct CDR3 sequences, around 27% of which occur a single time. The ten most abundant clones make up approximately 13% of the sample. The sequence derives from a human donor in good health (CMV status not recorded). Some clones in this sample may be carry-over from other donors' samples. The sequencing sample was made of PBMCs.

The DNA sequence reads TGCAGTGCTAGATCGGTAGGCAGCAATCAGCCCCAGCATTTT. This codes for CSARSVGSNQPQHF. This receptor chain uses TRBV20-1 and TRBJ1-5, with the D gene not confidently named. The germline V gene (reference sequence) provides CDR1 DFQATT and CDR2 SNEGSKA. Deletion took 2 bases off V and 1 base off J, with a span of 9 bases between the germline ends. CDR3 length: 14 amino acids, cysteine to phenylalanine. CDR3 DNA is the only sequence kept; it has 42 bases, read in frame from the first base.